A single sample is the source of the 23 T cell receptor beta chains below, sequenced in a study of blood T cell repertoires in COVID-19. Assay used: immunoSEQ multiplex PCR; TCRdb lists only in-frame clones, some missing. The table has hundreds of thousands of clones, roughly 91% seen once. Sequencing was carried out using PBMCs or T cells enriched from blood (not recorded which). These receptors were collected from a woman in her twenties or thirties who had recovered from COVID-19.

The CDR3 DNA is TGCGCCAGCAGCTTGGCACGAGATCTGCGGGACAGGGAGCCCAACTATGGCTACACCTTC. Translated: CASSLARDLRDREPNYGYTF. The gene calls are TRBV5-1 and TRBJ1-2; 9 bases match TRBD1. Trimming took 0 bases from V and 2 from J; bases not matched to a gene: 17. This CDR3 has 20 amino acids. Germline CDR1 SGHRS, CDR2 YFSETQ.

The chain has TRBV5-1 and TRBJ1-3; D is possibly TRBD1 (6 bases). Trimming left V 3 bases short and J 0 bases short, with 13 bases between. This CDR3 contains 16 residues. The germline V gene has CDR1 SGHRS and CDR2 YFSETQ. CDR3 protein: CASSWALRGSGNTIYF. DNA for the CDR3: TGCGCCAGCAGCTGGGCCCTCAGGGGCTCTGGAAACACCATATATTTT. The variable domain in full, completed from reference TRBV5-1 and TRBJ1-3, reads KAGVTQTPRYLIKTRGQQVTLSCSPISGHRSVSWYQQTPGQGLQFLFEYFSETQRNKGNFPGRFSGRQFSNSRSEMNVSTLELGDSALYLCASSWALRGSGNTIYFGEGSWLTVV.

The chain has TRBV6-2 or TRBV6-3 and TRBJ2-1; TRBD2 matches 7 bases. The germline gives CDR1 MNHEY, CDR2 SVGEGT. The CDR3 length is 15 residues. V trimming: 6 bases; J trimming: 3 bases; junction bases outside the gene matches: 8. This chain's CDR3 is CASSRSGTIYNEQFF. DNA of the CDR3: TGTGCCAGCAGCAGATCCGGGACTATCTACAATGAGCAGTTCTTC.

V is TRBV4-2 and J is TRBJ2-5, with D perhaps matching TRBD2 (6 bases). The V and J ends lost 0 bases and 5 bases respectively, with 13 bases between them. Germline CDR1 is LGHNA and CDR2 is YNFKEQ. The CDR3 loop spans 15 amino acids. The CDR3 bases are TGTGCCAGCAGCCAAGAATACCTAGCGTCGGAGACCCAGTACTTC. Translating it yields CASSQEYLASETQYF.

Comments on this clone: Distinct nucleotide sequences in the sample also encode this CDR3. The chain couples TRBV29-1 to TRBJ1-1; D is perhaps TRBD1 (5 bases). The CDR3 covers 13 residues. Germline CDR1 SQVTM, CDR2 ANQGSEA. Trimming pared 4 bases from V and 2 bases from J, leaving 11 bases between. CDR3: CSVVGGVNTEAFF. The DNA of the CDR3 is TGCAGCGTTGTCGGAGGGGTAAACACTGAAGCTTTCTTT. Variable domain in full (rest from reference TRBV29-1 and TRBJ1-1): SAVISQKPSRDICQRGTSLTIQCQVDSQVTMMFWYRQQPGQSLTLIATANQGSEATYESGFVIDKFPISRPNLTFSTLTVSNMSPEDSSIYLCSVVGGVNTEAFFGQGTRLTVV.

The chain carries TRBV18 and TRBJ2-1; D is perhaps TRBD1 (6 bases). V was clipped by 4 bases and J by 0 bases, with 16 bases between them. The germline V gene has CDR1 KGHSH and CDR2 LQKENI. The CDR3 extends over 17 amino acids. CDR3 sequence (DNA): TGTGCCAGCTCACGAGGGGGTGCAATGAGCTCCTACAATGAGCAGTTCTTC. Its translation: CASSRGGAMSSYNEQFF.

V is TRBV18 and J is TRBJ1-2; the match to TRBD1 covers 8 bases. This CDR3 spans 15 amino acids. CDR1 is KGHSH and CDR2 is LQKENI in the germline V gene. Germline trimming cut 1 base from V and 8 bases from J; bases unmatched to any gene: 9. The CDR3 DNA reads TGTGCCAGCTCACCACTTGACAGGGGAGTGAAGGGCTACACCTTC. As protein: CASSPLDRGVKGYTF.

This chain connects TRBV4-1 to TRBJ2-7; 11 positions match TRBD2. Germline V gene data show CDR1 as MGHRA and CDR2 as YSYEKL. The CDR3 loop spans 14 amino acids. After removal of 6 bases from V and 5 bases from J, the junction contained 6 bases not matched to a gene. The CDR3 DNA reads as TGCGCCAGCAGATCGCTAGCGGGAGGTGACGAGCAGTACTTC. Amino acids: CASRSLAGGDEQYF.

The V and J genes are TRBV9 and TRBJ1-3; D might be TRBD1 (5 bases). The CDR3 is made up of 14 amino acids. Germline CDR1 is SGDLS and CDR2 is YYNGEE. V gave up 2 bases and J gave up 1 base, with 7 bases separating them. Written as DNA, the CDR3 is TGTGCCAGCAGCGTTCCAGGGTCTGGAAACACCATATATTTT. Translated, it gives CASSVPGSGNTIYF.

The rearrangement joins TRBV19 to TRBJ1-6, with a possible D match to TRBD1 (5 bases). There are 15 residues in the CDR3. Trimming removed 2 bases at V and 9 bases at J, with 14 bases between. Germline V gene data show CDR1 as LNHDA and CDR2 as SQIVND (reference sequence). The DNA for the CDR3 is TGTGCCAGTAGTATAATCGGCAGGGAGGGTTCACCCCTCCACTTT. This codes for CASSIIGREGSPLHF.

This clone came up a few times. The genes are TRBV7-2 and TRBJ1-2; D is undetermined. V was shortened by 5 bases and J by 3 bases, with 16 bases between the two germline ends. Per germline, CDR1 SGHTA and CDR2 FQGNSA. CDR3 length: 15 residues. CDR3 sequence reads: CASSPISLADYGYTF. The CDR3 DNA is TGTGCCAGCAGCCCCATATCCCTGGCGGACTATGGCTACACCTTC.

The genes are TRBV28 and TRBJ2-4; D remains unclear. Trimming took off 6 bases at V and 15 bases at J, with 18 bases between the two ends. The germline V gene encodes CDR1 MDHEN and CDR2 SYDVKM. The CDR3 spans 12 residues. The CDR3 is CASRRWVQFGYF. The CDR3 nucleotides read TGTGCCAGCAGACGATGGGTACAGTTTGGGTACTTC.

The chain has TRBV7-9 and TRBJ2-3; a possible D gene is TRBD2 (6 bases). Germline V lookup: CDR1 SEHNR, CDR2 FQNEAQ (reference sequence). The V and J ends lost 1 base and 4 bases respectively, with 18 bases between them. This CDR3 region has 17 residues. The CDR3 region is CASSLEMEGLGSDTQYF. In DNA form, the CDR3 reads TGTGCCAGCAGCTTAGAGATGGAGGGGCTAGGGTCAGATACGCAGTATTTT. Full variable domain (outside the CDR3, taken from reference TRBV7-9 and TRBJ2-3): DTGVSQNPRHKITKRGQNVTFRCDPISEHNRLYWYRQTLGQGPEFLTYFQNEAQLEKSRLLSDRFSAERPKGSFSTLEIQRTEQGDSAMYLCASSLEMEGLGSDTQYFGPGTRLTVL.

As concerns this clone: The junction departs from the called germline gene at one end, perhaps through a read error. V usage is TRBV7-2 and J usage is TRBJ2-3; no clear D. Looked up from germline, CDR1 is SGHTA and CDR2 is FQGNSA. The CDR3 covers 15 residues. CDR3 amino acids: CASSVAFAVTDTQYF. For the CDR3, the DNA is TGTGCCAGCAGCGTAGCATTTGCGGTCACAGATACGCAGTATTTT.

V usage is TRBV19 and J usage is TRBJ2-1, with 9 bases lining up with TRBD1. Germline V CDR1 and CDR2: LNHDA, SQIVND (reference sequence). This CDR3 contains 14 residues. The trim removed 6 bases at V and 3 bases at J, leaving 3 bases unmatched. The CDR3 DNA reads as TGTGCCAGTAGGCCGGGACAGGGCTACAATGAGCAGTTCTTC. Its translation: CASRPGQGYNEQFF. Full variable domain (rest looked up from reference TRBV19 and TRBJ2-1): DGGITQSPKYLFRKEGQNVTLSCEQNLNHDAMYWYRQDPGQGLRLIYYSQIVNDFQKGDIAEGYSVSREKKESFPLTVTSAQKNPTAFYLCASRPGQGYNEQFFGPGTRLTVL.

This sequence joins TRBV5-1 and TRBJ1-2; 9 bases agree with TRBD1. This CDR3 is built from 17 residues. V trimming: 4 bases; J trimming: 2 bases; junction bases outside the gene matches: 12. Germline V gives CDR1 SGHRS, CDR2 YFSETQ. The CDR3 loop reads CASSAGTGSLSNYGYTF. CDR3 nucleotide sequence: TGCGCCAGCAGCGCCGGGACAGGGTCTTTATCGAACTATGGCTACACCTTC.

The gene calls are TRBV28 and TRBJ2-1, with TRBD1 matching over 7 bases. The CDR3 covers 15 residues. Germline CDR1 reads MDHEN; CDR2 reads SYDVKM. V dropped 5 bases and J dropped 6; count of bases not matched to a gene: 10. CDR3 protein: CASSTRQGLINEQFF. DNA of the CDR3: TGTGCCAGCAGTACAAGACAGGGCTTGATCAATGAGCAGTTCTTC.

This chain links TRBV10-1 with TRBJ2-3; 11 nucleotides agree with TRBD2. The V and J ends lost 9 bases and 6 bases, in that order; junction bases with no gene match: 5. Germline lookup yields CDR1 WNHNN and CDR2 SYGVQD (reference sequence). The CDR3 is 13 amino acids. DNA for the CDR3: TGCGCCAGTAGCGGGAGGGCCGCGGATACGCAGTATTTT. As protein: CASSGRAADTQYF.

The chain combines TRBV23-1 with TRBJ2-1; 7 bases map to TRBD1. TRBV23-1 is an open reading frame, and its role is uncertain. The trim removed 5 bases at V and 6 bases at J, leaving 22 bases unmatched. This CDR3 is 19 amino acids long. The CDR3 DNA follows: TGCGCCAGCAGTTTAATTACCGGTGGCCTGGGACAGACTTCCAATGAGCAGTTCTTC. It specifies CASSLITGGLGQTSNEQFF.

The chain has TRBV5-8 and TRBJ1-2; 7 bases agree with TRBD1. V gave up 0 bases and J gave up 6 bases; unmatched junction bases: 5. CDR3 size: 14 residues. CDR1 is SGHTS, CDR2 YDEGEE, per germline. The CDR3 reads CASSLEAGGDGYTF. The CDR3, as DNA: TGTGCCAGCAGCTTGGAAGCAGGGGGTGATGGCTACACCTTC.

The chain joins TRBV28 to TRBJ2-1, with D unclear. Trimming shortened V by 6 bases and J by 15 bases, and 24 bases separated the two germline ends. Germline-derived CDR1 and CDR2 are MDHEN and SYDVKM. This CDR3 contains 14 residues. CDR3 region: CASSPNSPRTGSFF. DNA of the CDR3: TGTGCCAGCAGCCCCAACTCCCCCCGCACCGGGTCGTTCTTC.

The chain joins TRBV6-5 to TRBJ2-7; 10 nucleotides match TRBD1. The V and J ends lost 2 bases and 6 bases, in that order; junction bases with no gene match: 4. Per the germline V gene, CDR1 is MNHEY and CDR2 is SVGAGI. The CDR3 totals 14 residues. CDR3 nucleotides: TGTGCCAGCAGTTACGGGGACAGGGGCAGCGAGCAGTACTTC. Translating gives CASSYGDRGSEQYF.

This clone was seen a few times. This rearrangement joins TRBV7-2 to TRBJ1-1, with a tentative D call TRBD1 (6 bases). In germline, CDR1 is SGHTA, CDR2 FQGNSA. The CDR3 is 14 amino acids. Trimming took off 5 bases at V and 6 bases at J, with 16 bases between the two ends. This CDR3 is CASSVATGISEAFF. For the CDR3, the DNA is TGTGCCAGCAGCGTTGCTACAGGGATCTCTGAAGCTTTCTTT.